This T cell receptor beta chain came from a study of T-cell reconstitution after alpha-beta-depleted transplantation in children. Study-level findings and limits: Surviving thymic progenitors and recipient T cells were the source of high TCRbeta diversity at day 60 in some patients. Several hundred graft clones that had expanded were reportedly the source of alpha-beta T cells about two months after transplant. At the one-year point after transplant, T-cell counts and TCRbeta diversity were found to come mostly from T cells that had been newly produced.

Comment on this clonotype: Antigen specificity is unknown.

During its preparation, the TCRbeta library received unique molecular identifiers. TCRdb itself ran the PCR reads through MiXCR, one entry per CDR3 protein. The table has more than 200,000 distinct CDR3 sequences, 20% to 30% seen once; the top ten hold around 4.8%. Trimming cost V 5 bases and J 4 bases, with 9 bases left between them. This CDR3 has 13 amino acids. This chain links TRBV12-3 or TRBV12-4 with TRBJ1-3, with TRBD1 as a possible D gene (6 bases). The sequencing here drew on PBMCs, mostly from graft donor cells, taken 360 days after TCRalphabeta/CD19-depleted stem cell transplant. This clonotype originated in a female patient aged 2-15 years who had a stem cell transplant for congenital amegakaryocytic thrombocytopenia, so the T cells may come from the graft donor. CDR3 amino acids: CASSHTGGNTIYF. The CDR3 nucleotides read TGTGCCAGCAGTCACACAGGGGGAAACACCATATATTTT.